This T cell receptor (beta chain) was identified in a study of shared clonotypes between healthy human individuals. Profiled with immunoSEQ multiplex PCR; TCRdb holds only in-frame clones, not every one. The data show some 580,000 clones, roughly 98% seen once. V lost 5 bases and J lost 1, with 14 bases in between. The length of the CDR3 is 15 residues. CDR1 and CDR2 (germline): SGHTA, FQGNSA. CD45RO-negative CD8 cells positively selected for CCR7 made up the naive population, which excluded terminally differentiated effector memory CD45RA+ cells. Every contributor of samples was a Caucasian grown-up residing in Nashville, Tennessee.

The sample comprised naive CD8+ T cells sorted from blood. The chain carries TRBV7-2 and TRBJ2-5, with D possibly being TRBD2 (6 bases). This TCR came from a man aged 25-45 years in good health. The CDR3 region is CASSTAGTSQETQYF. The CDR3 DNA follows: TGTGCCAGCAGCACCGCCGGGACTTCCCAAGAGACCCAGTACTTC.